This is a list of T cell receptor beta chains from one sample in a study of shared clonotypes between healthy human individuals. Only in-frame clones appear in the TCRdb table, and some are missing; sequencing was by immunoSEQ multiplex PCR. The repertoire consists of around 600,000 clones, with approximately 96% occurring once and the leading ten covering around 0.11%. The sample was naive CD8+ T cells sorted from blood. The source is a woman aged 25 to 39 in good health. The CDR3 runs from the conserved cysteine through the conserved F or W. The D gene is left open where the match is weak. Clone size is not always given. Where it is, it says once, few, many or a class for expanded clones.

v_call	j_call	d_call	clone_size	cdr3_aa	cdr3_nt
TRBV7-9	TRBJ2-7	-	-	CASYSGFSYEQYF	TGTGCCAGCTATTCGGGGTTCTCCTACGAGCAGTACTTC
TRBV29-1	TRBJ2-7	-	-	CSVRDGSSYEQYF	TGCAGCGTTCGGGACGGGAGCTCCTACGAGCAGTACTTC
TRBV27	TRBJ2-7	-	-	CASSLYGGSSYEQYF	TGTGCCAGCAGTTTATACGGGGGCAGCTCCTACGAGCAGTACTTC
TRBV10-2	TRBJ1-1	-	-	CASSESRDTEAFF	TGCGCCAGCAGTGAGTCAAGGGATACTGAAGCTTTCTTT
TRBV7-9	TRBJ2-1	-	-	CASSLLRAFAANEQFF	TGTGCCAGCAGCTTACTGAGGGCCTTTGCGGCGAATGAGCAGTTCTTC
TRBV9	TRBJ1-2	TRBD1	-	CASSVGGRAGGGYTF	TGTGCCAGCAGCGTAGGAGGTCGCGCAGGGGGTGGCTACACCTTC
TRBV27	TRBJ2-1	-	-	CASSLSSGQSYNEQFF	TGTGCCAGCAGTTTATCTTCCGGACAGTCCTACAATGAGCAGTTCTTC
TRBV11-2	TRBJ2-1	TRBD2	-	CASSNLAGAYNEQFF	TGTGCCAGCAGCAATTTAGCGGGGGCCTACAATGAGCAGTTCTTC
TRBV6-5	TRBJ2-5	-	-	CASSPGRETQYF	TGTGCCAGCAGTCCCGGGAGAGAGACCCAGTACTTC
TRBV11-2	TRBJ2-3	-	-	CASSLWAGDETDTQYF	TGTGCCAGCAGCTTGTGGGCAGGGGACGAGACAGATACGCAGTATTTT
TRBV5-1	TRBJ2-1	TRBD2	-	CASSLAGDYNEQFF	TGCGCCAGCTCACTAGCGGGAGACTACAATGAGCAGTTCTTC
TRBV28	TRBJ2-1	TRBD2	-	CASSSTSGRYNEQFF	TGTGCCAGCAGTTCGACTAGCGGGAGGTACAATGAGCAGTTCTTC
TRBV5-8	TRBJ2-7	-	-	CASSPPPLEQYF	TGTGCCAGCAGCCCTCCCCCACTCGAGCAGTACTTC
TRBV19	TRBJ2-1	-	-	CASSIPPGAYNEQFF	TGTGCCAGTAGTATCCCGCCTGGGGCCTACAATGAGCAGTTCTTC
TRBV13	TRBJ2-7	-	-	CASRHSYEQYF	TGTGCCAGCAGGCACTCCTACGAGCAGTACTTC
TRBV5-8	TRBJ1-1	-	-	CASSYGTEAFF	TGTGCCAGCAGCTACGGGACTGAAGCTTTCTTT
TRBV4-1	TRBJ2-7	-	-	CASSQVSFSPRAEQYF	TGCGCCAGCAGCCAAGTTTCCTTCTCCCCTCGCGCCGAGCAGTACTTC
TRBV19	TRBJ1-3	-	-	CASRLSGSSGNTIYF	TGTGCCAGCCGATTGTCAGGCTCGTCCGGAAACACCATATATTTT
TRBV28	TRBJ2-7	TRBD1	-	CASSLPILRTGQVGNEQYF	TGTGCCAGCAGTCTACCTATCCTCCGGACAGGGCAGGTGGGGAACGAGCAGTACTTC
TRBV27	TRBJ1-5	-	-	CASPQFFPGHYPYSNQPQHF	TGTGCCAGCCCCCAATTTTTTCCGGGACACTACCCTTATAGCAATCAGCCCCAGCATTTT
TRBV19	TRBJ1-5	-	-	CASSIPGGSQPQHF	TGTGCCAGTAGTATACCCGGGGGTAGTCAGCCCCAGCATTTT
TRBV6-1	TRBJ2-1	-	-	CASQDLPPAYEQFF	TGTGCCAGCCAGGACTTGCCCCCCGCTTATGAGCAGTTCTTC
TRBV25-1	TRBJ2-7	TRBD2	once	CASSGTSGSTAYEQYF	TGTGCCAGCAGTGGGACTAGCGGTTCCACCGCCTACGAGCAGTACTTC
TRBV27	TRBJ1-5	-	-	CASSVSVRGNQPQHF	TGTGCCAGCAGTGTGAGCGTTCGGGGCAATCAGCCCCAGCATTTT
TRBV28	TRBJ2-7	-	-	CASLGGGSYEQYF	TGTGCCAGCTTAGGAGGGGGGTCCTACGAGCAGTACTTC
TRBV6-5	TRBJ2-5	TRBD1	-	CASSLTGTGETQYF	TGTGCCAGCAGCCTGACAGGGACGGGGGAGACCCAGTACTTC
TRBV2	TRBJ2-2	TRBD2	-	CASSGTRTSGNTGELFF	TGTGCCAGCAGTGGGACGCGGACTAGCGGGAACACCGGGGAGCTGTTTTTT
TRBV15	TRBJ1-5	TRBD1	-	CATSRDRPGRGHQPQHF	TGTGCCACCAGCAGAGATCGTCCAGGGAGGGGGCATCAGCCCCAGCATTTT
TRBV4-1	TRBJ2-1	-	once	CASGPPGDPEQFF	TGCGCCAGCGGGCCCCCTGGGGACCCTGAGCAGTTCTTC
TRBV9	TRBJ2-4	-	-	CASSPAFSSGNIQYF	TGTGCCAGCAGCCCAGCCTTTAGCAGTGGGAACATTCAGTACTTC
TRBV28	TRBJ2-7	-	-	CASSSRERLYEQYF	TGTGCCAGCAGTTCAAGGGAACGACTCTACGAGCAGTACTTC
TRBV5-6	TRBJ1-5	TRBD1	-	CASSLWTGINQPQHF	TGTGCCAGCAGCTTGTGGACAGGGATTAATCAGCCCCAGCATTTT
TRBV5-6	TRBJ1-1	-	-	CASSSDLQGGAFF	TGTGCCAGCAGCTCGGACCTTCAGGGCGGGGCTTTCTTT
TRBV28	TRBJ2-4	-	-	CASSIQGAKNIQYF	TGTGCCAGCAGTATACAAGGAGCCAAAAACATTCAGTACTTC
TRBV2	TRBJ2-7	-	-	CASSGLGEQYF	TGTGCCAGCAGTGGCCTAGGGGAGCAGTACTTC
TRBV27	TRBJ2-3	-	-	CASSLRQETDTQYF	TGTGCCAGCAGTTTACGACAGGAAACAGATACGCAGTATTTT
TRBV2	TRBJ2-1	-	-	CANNQGSYNEQFF	TGTGCCAACAACCAGGGGTCCTACAATGAGCAGTTCTTC
TRBV7-9	TRBJ1-6	TRBD1	-	CASTKQGENNSPLHF	TGTGCCAGCACAAAACAGGGGGAGAATAATTCACCCCTCCACTTT
TRBV7-9	TRBJ2-7	TRBD2	-	CASSSSGTSVHEQYF	TGTGCCAGCAGCTCCTCCGGGACTAGCGTCCACGAGCAGTACTTC
TRBV28	TRBJ2-1	TRBD2	-	CATLSPGLLENEQFF	TGTGCCACGCTCTCTCCGGGACTATTGGAGAATGAGCAGTTCTTC
TRBV28	TRBJ2-7	TRBD2	-	CASSLTSGRFREQYF	TGTGCCAGCAGTCTCACTAGCGGGAGGTTTCGCGAGCAGTACTTC
TRBV7-9	TRBJ2-5	-	-	CASSLDRRQETQYF	TGTGCCAGCAGCTTAGACCGGCGCCAAGAGACCCAGTACTTC
TRBV5-1	TRBJ2-2	TRBD2	-	CASLAGGTGELFF	TGCGCCAGCTTAGCGGGAGGTACCGGGGAGCTGTTTTTT
TRBV2	TRBJ1-1	-	-	CASRDNMNTEAFF	TGTGCCAGCAGGGACAACATGAACACTGAAGCTTTCTTT
TRBV13	TRBJ2-7	-	-	CASSLFGALTYEQYF	TGTGCCAGCAGCTTATTCGGGGCCTTGACCTACGAGCAGTACTTC
TRBV11-2	TRBJ2-7	-	once	CASSSSSGDEQYF	TGTGCCAGCAGCTCCTCATCGGGGGACGAGCAGTACTTC
TRBV11-2	TRBJ1-2	-	-	CASSLGIRDGYTF	TGTGCCAGCAGCTTAGGGATCAGGGATGGCTACACCTTC
TRBV2	TRBJ2-7	-	few	CASRGEPLVQYF	TGTGCCAGCAGGGGGGAACCTTTGGTGCAGTACTTC
TRBV4-2	TRBJ2-7	TRBD2	once	CASSQGTGGVYEQYF	TGTGCCAGCAGCCAAGGGACGGGAGGCGTCTACGAGCAGTACTTC